This TCR beta chain came from a study of T cell changes during pregnancy in multiple sclerosis. Germline V CDR1 and CDR2: ENHRY, SYGVKD. The CDR3 has 16 residues. V shed 3 bases and J 1 base; nucleotides not matched to a gene: 6. The protocol was immunoSEQ multiplex PCR, while the TCRdb copy is restricted to in-frame clones and leaves out a portion. Of 70,000 to 75,000 clones listed, roughly 92% were seen once; the top ten hold about 2.5%. The chain recombines TRBV10-3 with TRBJ2-7, with 10 bases matching TRBD2. The specimen comprised peripheral blood, sampled before pregnancy. This sequence originates from a female donor with multiple sclerosis, enrolled in a pregnancy study. Here the CDR3 reads CAISDLLAGTSYEQYF. For the CDR3, the DNA is TGTGCCATCAGTGACTTACTAGCGGGAACTTCCTACGAGCAGTACTTC.